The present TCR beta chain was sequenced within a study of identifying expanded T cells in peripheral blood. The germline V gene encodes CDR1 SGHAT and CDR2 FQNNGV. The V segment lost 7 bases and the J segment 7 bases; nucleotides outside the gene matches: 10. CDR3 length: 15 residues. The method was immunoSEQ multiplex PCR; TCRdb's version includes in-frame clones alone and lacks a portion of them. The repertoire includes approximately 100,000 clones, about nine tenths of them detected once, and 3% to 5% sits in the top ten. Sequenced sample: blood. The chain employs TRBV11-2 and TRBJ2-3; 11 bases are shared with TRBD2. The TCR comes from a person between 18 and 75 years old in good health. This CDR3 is CASTLAGGSFNTQYF. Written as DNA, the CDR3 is TGTGCCAGCACCCTAGCGGGGGGCTCCTTTAATACGCAGTATTTT.